These T cell receptor beta chains were read from a single sample in a study of blood T cell repertoires in COVID-19. Profiling relied on immunoSEQ multiplex PCR, and the TCRdb table lists in-frame clones only, not all of them. This sample yields about 280,000 clones, of which roughly 80% are seen a single time; 5% belongs to the top ten. The sequencing input was PBMCs or T cells enriched from blood (not recorded which). The source is a man aged 35 to 55 who had been exposed to COVID-19. Both conserved end residues are trimmed from each CDR3.

v_gene: TRBV30; j_gene: TRBJ1-5; CDR3aa: ASDSNSNQPQH
v_gene: TRBV6-5; j_gene: TRBJ1-2; CDR3aa: ASSQKTGYGYT
v_gene: TRBV6-5; j_gene: TRBJ2-7; CDR3aa: ASRTPGGVDEQY
v_gene: TRBV6-6; j_gene: TRBJ1-2; CDR3aa: ASSYSDRADGYT
v_gene: TRBV7-3; j_gene: TRBJ2-3; CDR3aa: ASSSGLHTDTQY
v_gene: TRBV10-3; j_gene: TRBJ2-3; CDR3aa: AILHLSSLAGVDTQY
v_gene: TRBV28; j_gene: TRBJ1-2; CDR3aa: ASSSTGYGYT
v_gene: TRBV15; j_gene: TRBJ2-7; CDR3aa: ATSRDIQGSYEQY
v_gene: TRBV3-1/TRBV3-2; j_gene: TRBJ2-3; CDR3aa: ASSPQGESPMDTQY
v_gene: TRBV4-1; j_gene: TRBJ2-7; CDR3aa: ASHGTDNEQY
v_gene: TRBV7-2; j_gene: TRBJ2-7; CDR3aa: ASSLIGGPAYEQY
v_gene: TRBV19; j_gene: TRBJ2-1; CDR3aa: ASSIGLADTGGQF
v_gene: TRBV24-1; j_gene: TRBJ2-3; CDR3aa: ATSDFRGEFTDTQY
v_gene: TRBV5-4; j_gene: TRBJ2-2; CDR3aa: ASSLFGTTGELF
v_gene: TRBV6-5; j_gene: TRBJ2-1; CDR3aa: ASSRGGHPYNEQF
v_gene: TRBV7-3; j_gene: TRBJ1-4; CDR3aa: ASSLRAGDEKLF
v_gene: TRBV14; j_gene: TRBJ2-5; CDR3aa: ASSQDGSGRAKETQY
v_gene: TRBV18; j_gene: TRBJ1-1; CDR3aa: ASSAGLGRGTEAF
v_gene: TRBV6-1; j_gene: TRBJ2-5; CDR3aa: ASSELAGGPETQY
v_gene: TRBV2; j_gene: TRBJ1-4; CDR3aa: ASRGQGISKLF
v_gene: TRBV11-2; j_gene: TRBJ1-3; CDR3aa: ASTQTTGVGNTIY
v_gene: TRBV30; j_gene: TRBJ2-6; CDR3aa: ACNIEGPGANVLT
v_gene: TRBV28; j_gene: TRBJ2-7; CDR3aa: ASVGGGRVDEQY
v_gene: TRBV19; j_gene: TRBJ2-2; CDR3aa: ASTLDRRENTGELF
v_gene: TRBV27; j_gene: TRBJ1-5; CDR3aa: ASSSRGGQPQH